The 3 T cell receptor beta chains given below trace back to one sample, sequenced in a study of T cells in women clearing cervical HPV infection. The protocol was immunoSEQ multiplex PCR, while the TCRdb copy is restricted to in-frame clones and leaves out a portion. Here the sample table reports fewer than 30,000 clones. The sample taken for sequencing was blood buffy coat. These receptors all stem from a woman aged 18-69 years with a cervical HPV16 infection that either progressed to CIN3+ or cleared (not recorded which).

Points on this clone: The DNA ends 3 residues before the CDR3 does, and the rest of the CDR3 is filled in from the germline J gene. The rearrangement joins TRBV6-1 to TRBJ1-2; D not resolved. The CDR3 has 11 residues. Germline assignment: CDR1 MNHNS and CDR2 SASEGT. The CDR3 bases that were read are TGTGCCAGCAGTGTCTCCTACGAC. This encodes CASSVSYD. The full-length CDR3 reads as CASSVSYDYTF.

Notes on this clone: The junction shows a germline mismatch at one end, possibly a read error. The sequence runs out 3 residues before the end of the CDR3; the remainder is reconstructed from the germline J gene. This chain connects TRBV4-2 to TRBJ1-2; D might be TRBD1 (5 bases). This CDR3 has 15 amino acids. Germline-derived CDR1 and CDR2 are LGHNA and YNFKEQ. The covered CDR3 bases are TGCGCCAGCAGCCCCTCTCGGGGGTTAAGGTATGGC. It codes for CASSPSRGLRYG. The CDR3 in full is CASSPSRGLRYGYTF.

In regard to this clone: At one boundary the junction diverges from the germline segment, which might be a read error. The CDR3 sequence: CASSQDGRGGSPLHF. Partial CDR3 DNA: TGCGCCAGCAGCCAAGATGGGAGGGGGGGTTCACCC. The J gene is TRBJ1-6, the V gene TRBV4-2; possible D gene TRBD1, 6 bases. Sequencing ends 3 residues short of the CDR3 end; the germline J gene provides the rest. The V gene's germline CDR1 is LGHNA and CDR2 YNFKEQ. This CDR3 contains 15 residues.